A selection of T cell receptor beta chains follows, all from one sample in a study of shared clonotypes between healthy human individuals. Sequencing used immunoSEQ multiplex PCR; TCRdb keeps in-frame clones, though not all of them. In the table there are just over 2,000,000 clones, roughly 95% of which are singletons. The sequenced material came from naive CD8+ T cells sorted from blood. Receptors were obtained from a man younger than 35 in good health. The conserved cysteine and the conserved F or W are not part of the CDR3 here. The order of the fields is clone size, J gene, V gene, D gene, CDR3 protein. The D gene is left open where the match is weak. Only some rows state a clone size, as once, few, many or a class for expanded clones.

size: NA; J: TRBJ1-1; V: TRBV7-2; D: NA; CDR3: ASVVTGTNTEAF
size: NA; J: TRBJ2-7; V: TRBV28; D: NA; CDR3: ASSLMPGGGGSGDEQY
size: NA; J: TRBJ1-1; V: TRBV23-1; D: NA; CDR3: ASSQSYLGDPTEAF
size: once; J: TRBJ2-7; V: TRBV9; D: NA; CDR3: ASSVGSSGNYEQY
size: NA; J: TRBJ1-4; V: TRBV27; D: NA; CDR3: ASSSLGPVEKLF
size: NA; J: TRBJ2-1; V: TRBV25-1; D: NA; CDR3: ASSDLTYNEQF
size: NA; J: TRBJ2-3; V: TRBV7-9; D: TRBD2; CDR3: ASERDSTDTQY
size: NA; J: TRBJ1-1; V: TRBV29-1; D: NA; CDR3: SVETGSDTEAF
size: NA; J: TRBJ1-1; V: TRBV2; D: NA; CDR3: ASKENTEAF
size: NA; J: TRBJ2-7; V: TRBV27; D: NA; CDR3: ASSSDILYEQY
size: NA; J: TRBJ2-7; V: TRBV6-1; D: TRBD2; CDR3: ASNPTSASSYEQY
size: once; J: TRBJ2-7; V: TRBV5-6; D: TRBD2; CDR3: ASSFSGRSYEQY
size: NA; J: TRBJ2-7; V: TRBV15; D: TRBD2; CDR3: ATSRTSGYEQY
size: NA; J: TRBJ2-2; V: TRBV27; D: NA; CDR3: ASSERQVPNTGELF
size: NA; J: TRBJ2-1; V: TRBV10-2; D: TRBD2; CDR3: ATLSGASSYNEQF
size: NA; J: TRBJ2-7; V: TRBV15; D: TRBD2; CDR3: ATSSSGRTYEQY
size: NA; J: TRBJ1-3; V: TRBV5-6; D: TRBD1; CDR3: ASSWGTGAIGNTIY
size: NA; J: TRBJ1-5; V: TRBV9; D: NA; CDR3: ASSPLGDSNQPQH
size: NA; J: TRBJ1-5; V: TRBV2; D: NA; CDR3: ASSSNKDSNQPQH
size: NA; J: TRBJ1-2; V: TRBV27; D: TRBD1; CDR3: ASSPGTGGLLDYGYT
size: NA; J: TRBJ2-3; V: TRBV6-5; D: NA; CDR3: ASSQDSTDTQY
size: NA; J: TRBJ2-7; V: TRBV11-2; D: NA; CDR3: ASSLEQGLGEQY
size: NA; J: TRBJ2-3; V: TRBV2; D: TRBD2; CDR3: ASSQVSGGSTDTQY
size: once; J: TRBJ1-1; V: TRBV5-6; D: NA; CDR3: ASTLWGSAEAF
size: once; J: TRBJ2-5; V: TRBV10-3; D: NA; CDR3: AISLKPGIEETQY
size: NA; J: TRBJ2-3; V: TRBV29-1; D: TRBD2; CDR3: SVEDRGSGGDTQY
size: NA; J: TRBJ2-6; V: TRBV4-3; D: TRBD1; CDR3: ASSQERQGTSGANVLT
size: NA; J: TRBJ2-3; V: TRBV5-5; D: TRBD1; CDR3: ASSLAPGGAVPTDTQY
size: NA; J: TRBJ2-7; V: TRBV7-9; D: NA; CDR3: ASSRGNYYEQY
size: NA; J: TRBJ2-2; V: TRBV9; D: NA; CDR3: ASSATGSGELF
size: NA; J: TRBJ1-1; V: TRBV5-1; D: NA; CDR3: ASSFEEMNTEAF
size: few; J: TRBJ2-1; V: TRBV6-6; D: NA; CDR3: ASSPHKDEQF
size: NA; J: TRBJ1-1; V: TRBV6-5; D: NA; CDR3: ASSYSDEYTEAF
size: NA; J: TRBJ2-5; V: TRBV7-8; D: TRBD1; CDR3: ASSPRDSLGETQY
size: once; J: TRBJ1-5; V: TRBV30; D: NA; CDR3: AWSVDGDQPQH
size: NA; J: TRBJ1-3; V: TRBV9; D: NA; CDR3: ASSTSGVSGNTIY
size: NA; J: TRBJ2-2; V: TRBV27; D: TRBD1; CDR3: ASRQGVTTGELF
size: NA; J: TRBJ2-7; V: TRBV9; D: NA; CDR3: ASSMTSSPYEQY
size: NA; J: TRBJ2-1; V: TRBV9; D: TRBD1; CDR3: ASSEGATRDNEQF
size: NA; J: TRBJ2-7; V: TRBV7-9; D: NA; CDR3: ASSLARQREQY
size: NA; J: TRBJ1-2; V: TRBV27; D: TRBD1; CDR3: ASSQQGATPYGYT
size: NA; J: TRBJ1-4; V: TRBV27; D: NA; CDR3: ASSSLTGLTNEKLF
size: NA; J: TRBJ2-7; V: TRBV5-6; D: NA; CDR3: ASSQVGYPYEQY
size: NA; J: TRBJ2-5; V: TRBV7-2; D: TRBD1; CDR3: ASSRQGAETQY
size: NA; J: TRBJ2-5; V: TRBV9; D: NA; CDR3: ASSVVASYQETQY
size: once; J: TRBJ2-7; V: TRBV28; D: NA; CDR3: ASSTPLLGLASEQY
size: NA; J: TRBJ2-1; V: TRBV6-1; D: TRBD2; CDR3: ASSELGVASGKYNEQF
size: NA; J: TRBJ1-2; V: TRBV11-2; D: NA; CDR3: ASSLVRDYYT
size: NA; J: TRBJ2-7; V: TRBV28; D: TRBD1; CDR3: ASSFRGRLGYEQY
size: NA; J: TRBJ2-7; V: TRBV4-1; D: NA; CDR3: ASSQVQFDEQY
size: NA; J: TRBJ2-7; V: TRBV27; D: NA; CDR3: ASSPSEGPFSYEQY
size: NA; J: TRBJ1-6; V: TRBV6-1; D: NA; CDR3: ASNGQATSNSPLH
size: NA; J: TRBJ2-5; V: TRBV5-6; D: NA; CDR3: ASSLGGAGGETQY
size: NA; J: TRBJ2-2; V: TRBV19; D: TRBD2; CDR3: ASSSKTTGGTTSGRSGELF
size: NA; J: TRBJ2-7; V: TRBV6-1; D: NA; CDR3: ASSEAHTY